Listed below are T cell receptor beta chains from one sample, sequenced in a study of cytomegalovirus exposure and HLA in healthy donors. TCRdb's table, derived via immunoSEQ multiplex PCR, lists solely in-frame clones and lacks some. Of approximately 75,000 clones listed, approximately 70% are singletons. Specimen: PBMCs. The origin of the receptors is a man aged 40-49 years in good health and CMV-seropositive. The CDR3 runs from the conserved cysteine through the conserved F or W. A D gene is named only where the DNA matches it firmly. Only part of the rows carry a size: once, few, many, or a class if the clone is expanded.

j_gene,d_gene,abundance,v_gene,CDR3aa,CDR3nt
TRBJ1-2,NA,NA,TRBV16,CASSQIQEATNYGYTF,TGTGCCAGCAGCCAAATACAGGAAGCCACTAACTATGGCTACACCTTC
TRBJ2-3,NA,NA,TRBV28,CASSSSGRTDTQYF,TGTGCCAGCAGCTCCAGCGGGCGCACAGATACGCAGTATTTT
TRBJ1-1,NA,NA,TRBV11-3,CASSLGLGNTEAFF,TGTGCCAGCAGCTTAGGACTTGGGAACACTGAAGCTTTCTTT
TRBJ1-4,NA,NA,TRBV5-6,CASSRQVNEKLFF,TGTGCCAGCAGCCGACAGGTTAATGAAAAACTGTTTTTT
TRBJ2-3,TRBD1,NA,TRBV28,CASSNDRVGADTQYF,TGTGCCAGCAGCAATGACAGGGTAGGCGCAGATACGCAGTATTTT
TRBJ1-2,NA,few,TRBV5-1,CASSLGQVDYGYTF,TGCGCCAGCAGCTTGGGGCAGGTTGACTATGGCTACACCTTC
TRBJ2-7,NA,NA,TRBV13,CASSYSNEQYF,TGTGCCAGCAGCTACTCTAACGAGCAGTACTTC
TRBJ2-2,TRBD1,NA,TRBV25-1,CARPLSGQGQNTGELFF,TGTGCCAGGCCCCTTTCCGGACAGGGACAAAACACCGGGGAGCTGTTTTTT
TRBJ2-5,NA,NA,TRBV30,CAWSAGGEQYF,TGTGCCTGGAGTGCAGGCGGGGAGCAGTACTTC
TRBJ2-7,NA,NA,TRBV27,CASSFGESYEQYF,TGTGCCAGCAGCTTCGGAGAGTCCTACGAGCAGTACTTC
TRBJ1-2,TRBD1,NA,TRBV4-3,CASSHPLPSGGSGYTF,TGCGCCAGCAGCCACCCTCTCCCCTCAGGGGGCAGTGGCTACACCTTC
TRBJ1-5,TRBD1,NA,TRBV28,CASSLGDRGRQPQHF,TGTGCCAGCAGTTTAGGTGACAGGGGTCGGCAGCCCCAGCATTTT
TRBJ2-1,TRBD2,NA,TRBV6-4,CASSRTSGTYNEQFF,TGTGCCAGCAGTCGGACTAGCGGAACCTACAATGAGCAGTTCTTC
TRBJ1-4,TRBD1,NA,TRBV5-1,CASSLTGGQEKLFF,TGCGCCAGCAGCTTGACAGGGGGACAAGAAAAACTGTTTTTT
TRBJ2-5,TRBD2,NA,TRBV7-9,CASSSPAGLAGGKTQYF,TGTGCCAGCAGCTCCCCCGCGGGACTAGCGGGGGGAAAGACCCAGTACTTC
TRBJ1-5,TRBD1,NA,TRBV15,CATSRGWTGADQPQHF,TGTGCCACCAGCAGAGGATGGACAGGAGCTGATCAGCCCCAGCATTTT
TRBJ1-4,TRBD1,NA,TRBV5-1,CASSLNRRGTGGEKLFF,TGCGCCAGCAGCTTGAATCGTCGCGGGACAGGGGGTGAAAAACTGTTTTTT
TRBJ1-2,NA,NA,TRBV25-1,CASSQQGLGGYTF,TGTGCCAGCAGTCAACAGGGTTTGGGTGGCTACACCTTC
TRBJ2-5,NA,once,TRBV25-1,CASSEGVVRGRQETQYF,TGTGCCAGCAGTGAGGGGGTGGTGCGGGGGCGTCAAGAGACCCAGTACTTC
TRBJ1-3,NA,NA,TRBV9,CASSLRSGNTIYF,TGTGCCAGCAGCCTACGCTCTGGAAACACCATATATTTT
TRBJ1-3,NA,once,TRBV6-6,CASSYFGQNSGNTIYF,TGTGCCAGCAGTTACTTCGGACAAAATTCTGGAAACACCATATATTTT
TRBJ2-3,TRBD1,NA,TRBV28,CASRPFGLGGASTDTQYF,TGTGCCAGCAGGCCCTTCGGTCTAGGGGGCGCGTCCACAGATACGCAGTATTTT
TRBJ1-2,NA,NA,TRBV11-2,CASSLAGNYGYTF,TGTGCCAGCAGCTTAGCCGGGAACTATGGCTACACCTTC
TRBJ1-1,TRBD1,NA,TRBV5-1,CASSQGDLVTEAFF,TGCGCCAGCAGCCAGGGGGACCTAGTCACTGAAGCTTTCTTT